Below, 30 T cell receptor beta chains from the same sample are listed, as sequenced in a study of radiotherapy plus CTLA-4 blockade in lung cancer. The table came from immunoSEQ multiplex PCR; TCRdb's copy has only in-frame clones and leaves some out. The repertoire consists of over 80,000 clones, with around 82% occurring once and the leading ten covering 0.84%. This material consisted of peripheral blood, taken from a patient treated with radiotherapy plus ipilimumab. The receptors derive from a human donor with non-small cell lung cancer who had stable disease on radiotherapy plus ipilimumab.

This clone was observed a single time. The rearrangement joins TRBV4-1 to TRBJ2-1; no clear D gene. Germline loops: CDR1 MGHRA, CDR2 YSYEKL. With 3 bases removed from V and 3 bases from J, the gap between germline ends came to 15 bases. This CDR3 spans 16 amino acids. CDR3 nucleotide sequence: TGCGCCAGCAGCCACCCCGATACCGTCCTCTACAATGAGCAGTTCTTC. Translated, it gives CASSHPDTVLYNEQFF.

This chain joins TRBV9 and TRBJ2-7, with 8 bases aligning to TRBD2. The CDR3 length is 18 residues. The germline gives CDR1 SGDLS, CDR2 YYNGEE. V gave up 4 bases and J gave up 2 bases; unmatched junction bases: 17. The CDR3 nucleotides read TGTGCCAGCAGCCCTCGGGGGGGGGACTCCCACGGCACCTACGAGCAGTACTTC. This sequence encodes CASSPRGGDSHGTYEQYF.

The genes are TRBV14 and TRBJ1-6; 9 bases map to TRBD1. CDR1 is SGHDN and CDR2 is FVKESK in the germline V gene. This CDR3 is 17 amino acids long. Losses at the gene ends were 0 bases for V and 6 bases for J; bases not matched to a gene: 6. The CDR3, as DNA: TGTGCCAGCAGCCAAGATCAGGGACAGGGACCTAATTCACCCCTCCACTTT. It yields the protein CASSQDQGQGPNSPLHF.

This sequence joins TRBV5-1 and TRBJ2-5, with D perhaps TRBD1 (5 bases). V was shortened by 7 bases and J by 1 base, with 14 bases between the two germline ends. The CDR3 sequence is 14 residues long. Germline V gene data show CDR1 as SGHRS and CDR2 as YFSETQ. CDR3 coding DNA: TGCGCCAGCGGCGACTGGACATCCCAAGAGACCCAGTACTTC. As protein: CASGDWTSQETQYF.

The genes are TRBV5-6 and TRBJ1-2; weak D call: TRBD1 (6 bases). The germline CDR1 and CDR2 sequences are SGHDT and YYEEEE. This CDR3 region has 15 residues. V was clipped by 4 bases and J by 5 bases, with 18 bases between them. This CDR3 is CASSPLGGEGYGYTF. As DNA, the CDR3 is TGTGCCAGCAGCCCCTTGGGGGGCGAGGGGTATGGCTACACCTTC.

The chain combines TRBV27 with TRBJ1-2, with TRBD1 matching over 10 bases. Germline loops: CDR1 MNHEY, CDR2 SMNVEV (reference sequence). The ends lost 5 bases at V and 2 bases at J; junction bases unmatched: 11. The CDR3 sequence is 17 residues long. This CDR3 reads CASSRAGTGALNYGYTF. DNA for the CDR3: TGTGCCAGCAGTCGAGCCGGGACAGGGGCCCTCAACTATGGCTACACCTTC.

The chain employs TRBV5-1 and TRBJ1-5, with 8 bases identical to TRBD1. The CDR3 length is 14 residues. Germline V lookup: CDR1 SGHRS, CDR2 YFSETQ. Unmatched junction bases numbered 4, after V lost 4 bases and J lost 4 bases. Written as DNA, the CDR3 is TGCGCCAGCAGCCGGACAGGGAAGAATCAGCCCCAGCATTTT. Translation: CASSRTGKNQPQHF.

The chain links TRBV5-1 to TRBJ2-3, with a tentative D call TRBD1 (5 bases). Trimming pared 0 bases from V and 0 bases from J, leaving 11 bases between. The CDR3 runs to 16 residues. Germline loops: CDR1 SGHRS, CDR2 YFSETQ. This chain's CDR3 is CASSLGDRISTDTQYF. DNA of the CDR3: TGCGCCAGCAGCTTGGGAGACAGAATTAGCACAGATACGCAGTATTTT.

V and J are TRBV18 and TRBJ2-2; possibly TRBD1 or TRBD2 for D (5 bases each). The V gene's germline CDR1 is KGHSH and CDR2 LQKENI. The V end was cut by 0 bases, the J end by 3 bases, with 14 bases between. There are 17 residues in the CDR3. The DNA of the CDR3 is TGTGCCAGCTCACCACCGATCCGGGGCCGGGACACCGGGGAGCTGTTTTTT. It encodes CASSPPIRGRDTGELFF. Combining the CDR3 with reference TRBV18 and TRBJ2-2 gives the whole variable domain NAGVMQNPRHLVRRRGQEARLRCSPMKGHSHVYWYRQLPEEGLKFMVYLQKENIIDESGMPKERFSAEFPKEGPSILRIQQVVRGDSAAYFCASSPPIRGRDTGELFFGEGSRLTVL.

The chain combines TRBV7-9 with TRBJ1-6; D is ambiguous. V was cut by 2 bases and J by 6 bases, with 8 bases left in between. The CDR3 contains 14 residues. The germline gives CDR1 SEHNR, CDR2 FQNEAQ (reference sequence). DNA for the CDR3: TGTGCCAGCAGCTTACAAGGTGTTAATTCACCCCTCCACTTT. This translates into CASSLQGVNSPLHF.

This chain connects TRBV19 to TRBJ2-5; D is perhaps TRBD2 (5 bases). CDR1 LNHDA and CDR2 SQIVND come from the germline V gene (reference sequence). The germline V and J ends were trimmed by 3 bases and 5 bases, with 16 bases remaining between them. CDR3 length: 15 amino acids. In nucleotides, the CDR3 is TGTGCCAGTAGTATCGAGGGAATTGAGACGGAGACCCAGTACTTC. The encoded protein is CASSIEGIETETQYF.

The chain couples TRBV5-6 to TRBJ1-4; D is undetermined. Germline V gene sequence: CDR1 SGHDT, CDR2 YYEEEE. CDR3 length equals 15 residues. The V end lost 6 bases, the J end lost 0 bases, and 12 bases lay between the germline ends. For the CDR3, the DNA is TGTGCCAGCACCAAACTGACCTCAACTAATGAAAAACTGTTTTTT. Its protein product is CASTKLTSTNEKLFF.

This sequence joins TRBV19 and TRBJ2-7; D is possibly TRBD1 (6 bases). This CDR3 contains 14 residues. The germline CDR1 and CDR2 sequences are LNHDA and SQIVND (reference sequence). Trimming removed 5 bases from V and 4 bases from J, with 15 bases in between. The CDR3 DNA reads TGTGCCAGTAGTCAACAGGGAGTCCGGTACGAGCAGTACTTC. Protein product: CASSQQGVRYEQYF.

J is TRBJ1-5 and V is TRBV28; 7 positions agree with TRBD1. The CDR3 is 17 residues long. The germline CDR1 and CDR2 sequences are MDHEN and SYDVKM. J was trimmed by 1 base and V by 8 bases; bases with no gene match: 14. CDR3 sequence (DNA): TGTGCCAGCGCGAAGGAGGGGGGCAGGGGGAGCAATCAGCCCCAGCATTTT. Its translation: CASAKEGGRGSNQPQHF.

The CDR3 DNA reads as TGTGCCAGCAGCGAGAGCGGGAGGCCAGAGACCCAGTACTTC. Translating it yields CASSESGRPETQYF. This chain connects TRBV9 to TRBJ2-5, with 9 positions matching TRBD2. This CDR3 region has 14 residues. Germline-derived CDR1 and CDR2 are SGDLS and YYNGEE. V was clipped by 3 bases and J by 4 bases; unmatched bases: 4. Combining the CDR3 with reference TRBV9 and TRBJ2-5 gives the whole variable domain DSGVTQTPKHLITATGQRVTLRCSPRSGDLSVYWYQQSLDQGLQFLIQYYNGEERAKGNILERFSAQQFPDLHSELNLSSLELGDSALYFCASSESGRPETQYFGPGTRLLVL.

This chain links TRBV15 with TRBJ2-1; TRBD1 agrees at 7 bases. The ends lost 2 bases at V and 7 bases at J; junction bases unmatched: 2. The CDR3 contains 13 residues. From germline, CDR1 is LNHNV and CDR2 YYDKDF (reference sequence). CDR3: CATSRPGQNEQFF. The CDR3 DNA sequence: TGTGCCACCAGCAGACCGGGACAGAATGAGCAGTTCTTC.

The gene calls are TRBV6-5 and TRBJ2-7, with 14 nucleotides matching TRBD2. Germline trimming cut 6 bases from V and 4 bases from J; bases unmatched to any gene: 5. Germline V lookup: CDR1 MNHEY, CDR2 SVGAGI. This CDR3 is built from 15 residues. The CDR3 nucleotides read TGTGCCAGCAGGGTTGGGACTAGCGGGAGATACGAGCAGTACTTC. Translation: CASRVGTSGRYEQYF.

CDR3 protein: CASRRGQGKNYGYTF. For the CDR3, the DNA is TGTGCCAGCAGGAGGGGACAGGGGAAAAACTATGGCTACACCTTC. The chain couples TRBV6-1 to TRBJ1-2; 10 positions agree with TRBD1. V lost 6 bases to trimming and J lost 2 bases; unmatched junction nucleotides: 6. CDR3 length: 15 amino acids. Germline V gene data show CDR1 as MNHNS and CDR2 as SASEGT.

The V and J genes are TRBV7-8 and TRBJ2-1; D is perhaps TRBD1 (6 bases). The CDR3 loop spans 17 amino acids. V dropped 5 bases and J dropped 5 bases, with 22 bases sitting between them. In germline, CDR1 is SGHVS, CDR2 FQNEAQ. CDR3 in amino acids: CASSPSFRGSANNEQFF. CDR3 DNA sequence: TGTGCCAGCAGCCCCTCGTTTAGGGGGAGTGCTAACAATGAGCAGTTCTTC.

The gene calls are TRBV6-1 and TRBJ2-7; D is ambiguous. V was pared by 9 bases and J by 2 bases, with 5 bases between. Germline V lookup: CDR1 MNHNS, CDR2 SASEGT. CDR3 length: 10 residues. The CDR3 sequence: CASRTYEQYF. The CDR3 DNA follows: TGTGCCAGTCGAACCTACGAGCAGTACTTC.

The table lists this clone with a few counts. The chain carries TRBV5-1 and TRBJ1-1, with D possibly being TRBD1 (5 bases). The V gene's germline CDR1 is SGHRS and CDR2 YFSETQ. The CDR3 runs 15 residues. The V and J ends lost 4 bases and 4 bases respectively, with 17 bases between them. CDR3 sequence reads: CASSTVPTGGTEAFF. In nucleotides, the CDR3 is TGCGCCAGCAGCACAGTCCCCACCGGGGGCACTGAAGCTTTCTTT.

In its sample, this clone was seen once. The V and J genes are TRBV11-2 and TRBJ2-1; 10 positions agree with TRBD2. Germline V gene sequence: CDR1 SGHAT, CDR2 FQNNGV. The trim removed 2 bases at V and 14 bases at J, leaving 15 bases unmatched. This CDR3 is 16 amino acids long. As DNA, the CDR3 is TGTGCCAGCAGCTTATCCCGTGGCAGCGGGAGGGCCAGGGAGTTCTTC. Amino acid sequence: CASSLSRGSGRAREFF.

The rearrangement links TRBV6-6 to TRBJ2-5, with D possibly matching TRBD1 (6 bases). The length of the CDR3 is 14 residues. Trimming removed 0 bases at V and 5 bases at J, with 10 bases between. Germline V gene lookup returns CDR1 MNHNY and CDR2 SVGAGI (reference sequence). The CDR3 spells CASSYSIRGETQYF. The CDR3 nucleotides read TGTGCCAGCAGTTACTCGATCAGGGGTGAGACCCAGTACTTC.

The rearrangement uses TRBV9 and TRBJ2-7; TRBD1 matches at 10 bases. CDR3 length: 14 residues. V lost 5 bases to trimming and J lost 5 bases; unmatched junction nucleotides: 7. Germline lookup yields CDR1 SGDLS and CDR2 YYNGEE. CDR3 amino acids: CASSRQGALNEQYF. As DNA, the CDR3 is TGTGCCAGCAGTCGACAGGGGGCGCTAAACGAGCAGTACTTC. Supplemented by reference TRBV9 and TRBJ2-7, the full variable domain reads DSGVTQTPKHLITATGQRVTLRCSPRSGDLSVYWYQQSLDQGLQFLIQYYNGEERAKGNILERFSAQQFPDLHSELNLSSLELGDSALYFCASSRQGALNEQYFGPGTRLTVT.

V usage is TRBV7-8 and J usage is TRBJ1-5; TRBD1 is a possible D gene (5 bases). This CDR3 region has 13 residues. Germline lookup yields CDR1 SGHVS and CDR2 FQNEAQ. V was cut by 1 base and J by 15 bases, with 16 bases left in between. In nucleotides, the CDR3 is TGTGCCAGCAGCTTAGACCCTTCAGGGCAACGGCATTTT. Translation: CASSLDPSGQRHF.

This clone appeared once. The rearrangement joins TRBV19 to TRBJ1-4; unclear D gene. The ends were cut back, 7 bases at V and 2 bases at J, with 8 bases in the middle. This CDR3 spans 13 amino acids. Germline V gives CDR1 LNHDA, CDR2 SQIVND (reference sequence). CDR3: CASTEWTNEKLFF. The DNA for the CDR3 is TGTGCCAGTACAGAGTGGACTAATGAAAAACTGTTTTTT.

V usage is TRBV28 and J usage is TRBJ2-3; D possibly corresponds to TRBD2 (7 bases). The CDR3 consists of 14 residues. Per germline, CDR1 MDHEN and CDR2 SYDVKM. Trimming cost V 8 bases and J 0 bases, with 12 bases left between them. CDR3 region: CASGGGASTDTQYF. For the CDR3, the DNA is TGTGCCAGCGGCGGGGGCGCTAGCACAGATACGCAGTATTTT.

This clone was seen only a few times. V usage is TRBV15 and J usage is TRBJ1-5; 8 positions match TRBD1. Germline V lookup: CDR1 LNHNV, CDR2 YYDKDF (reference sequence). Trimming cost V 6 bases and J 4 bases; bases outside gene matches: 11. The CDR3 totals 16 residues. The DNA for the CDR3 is TGTGCCACCAGATGGCACGACAGGGGTGGGAATCAGCCCCAGCATTTT. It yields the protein CATRWHDRGGNQPQHF.

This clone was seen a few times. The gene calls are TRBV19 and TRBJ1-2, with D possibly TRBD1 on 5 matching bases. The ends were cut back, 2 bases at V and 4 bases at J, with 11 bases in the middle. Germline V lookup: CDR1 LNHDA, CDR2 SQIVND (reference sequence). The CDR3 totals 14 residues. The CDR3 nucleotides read TGTGCCAGTAGTATAAGGCAGGGCAGCTATGGCTACACCTTC. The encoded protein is CASSIRQGSYGYTF.

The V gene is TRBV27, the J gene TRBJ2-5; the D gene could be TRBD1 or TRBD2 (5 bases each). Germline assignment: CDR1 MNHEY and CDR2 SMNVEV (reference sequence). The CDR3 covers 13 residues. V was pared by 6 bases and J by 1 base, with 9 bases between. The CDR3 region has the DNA TGTGCCAGCAGAAGGGACGGCCAAGAGACCCAGTACTTC. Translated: CASRRDGQETQYF.